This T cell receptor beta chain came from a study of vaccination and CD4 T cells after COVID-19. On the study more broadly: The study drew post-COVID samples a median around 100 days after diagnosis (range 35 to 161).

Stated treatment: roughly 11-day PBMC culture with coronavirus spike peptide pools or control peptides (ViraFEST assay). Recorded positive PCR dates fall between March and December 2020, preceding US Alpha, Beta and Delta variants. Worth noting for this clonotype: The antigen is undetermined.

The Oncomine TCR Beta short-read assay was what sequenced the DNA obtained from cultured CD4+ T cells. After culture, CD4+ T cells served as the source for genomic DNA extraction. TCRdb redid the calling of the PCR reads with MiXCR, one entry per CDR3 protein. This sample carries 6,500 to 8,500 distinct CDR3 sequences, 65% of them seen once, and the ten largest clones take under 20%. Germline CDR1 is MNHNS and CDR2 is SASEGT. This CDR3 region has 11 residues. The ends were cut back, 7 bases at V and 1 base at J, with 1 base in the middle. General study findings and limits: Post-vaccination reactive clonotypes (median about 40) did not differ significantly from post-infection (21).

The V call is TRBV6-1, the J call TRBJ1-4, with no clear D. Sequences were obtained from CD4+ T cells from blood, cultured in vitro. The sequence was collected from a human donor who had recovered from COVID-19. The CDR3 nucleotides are TGTGCCAGCAAAACTAATGAAAAACTGTTTTTT. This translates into CASKTNEKLFF.